The next 18 T cell receptor beta chains were all read from a single sample in a study of T cell repertoires in cytomegalovirus infection. Via MiXCR, TCRdb re-called the reads, giving one row per CDR3 protein. There are 85,000 to 130,000 distinct CDR3 sequences in the sample; 20% to 30% occur only once, and more than 35% lies in the top ten. Sample: CD8+ T cells from PBMCs. Receptors were obtained from a human donor in good health (CMV status not recorded). Some clones in this sample may be carry-over from other donors' samples.

This clonotype was seen many times. This chain uses TRBV7-6 with TRBJ2-2, with D unresolved. Germline CDR1 reads SGHVS; CDR2 reads FNYEAQ. The CDR3 length is 13 residues. With 1 base removed from V and 6 bases from J, the gap between germline ends came to 6 bases. The CDR3 DNA is TGTGCCAGCAGCTTAGTGGGGTCCGGGGAGCTGTTTTTT. Its protein product is CASSLVGSGELFF. The variable domain in full, with the rest retrieved from reference TRBV7-6 and TRBJ2-2, is GAGVSQSPRYKVTKRGQDVALRCDPISGHVSLYWYRQALGQGPEFLTYFNYEAQQDKSGLPNDRFSAERPEGSISTLTIQRTEQRDSAMYRCASSLVGSGELFFGEGSRLTVL.

In this sample, this clonotype turned up a few times. The rearrangement links TRBV19 to TRBJ2-7; a possible D gene is TRBD2 (6 bases). CDR3 length: 18 residues. V was pared by 1 base and J by 0 bases, with 19 bases between. Per germline, CDR1 LNHDA and CDR2 SQIVND (reference sequence). The CDR3 sequence: CASSIVPASDPLSYEQYF. The CDR3 DNA reads as TGTGCCAGTAGTATAGTACCGGCTAGCGATCCTCTCTCCTACGAGCAGTACTTC.

This clonotype was counted many times. The chain joins TRBV7-8 to TRBJ2-7; D not certain. CDR3 length: 14 amino acids. V lost 2 bases to trimming and J lost 0 bases, with 8 bases between them. Per germline, CDR1 SGHVS and CDR2 FQNEAQ. CDR3 in amino acids: CASSLMVSSYEQYF. The CDR3 DNA sequence: TGTGCCAGCAGCTTAATGGTGAGCTCCTACGAGCAGTACTTC.

This clonotype was recorded a few times. The conserved closing phenylalanine or tryptophan is absent in this CDR3, likely reflecting a read error. The CDR3 is CASSSGDRDWTGANVLTS. In DNA, the CDR3 is TGTGCCAGCAGCTCAGGGGACAGGGATTGGACTGGGGCCAACGTCCTGACTTCC. The genes are TRBV7-6 and TRBJ2-6, with TRBD1 matching over 9 bases. With V trimmed by 4 bases and J by 2 bases, 9 bases remained unmatched. The CDR3 totals 18 residues. CDR1 SGHVS and CDR2 FNYEAQ come from the germline V gene.

The chain joins TRBV29-1 to TRBJ2-1; D might be TRBD2 (6 bases). Trimming removed 8 bases from V and 9 bases from J, with 11 bases in between. This CDR3 is 10 amino acids long. The germline CDR1 and CDR2 sequences are SQVTM and ANQGSEA. The DNA of the CDR3 is TGCAGCACTCGGGGGACTGAGCAGTTCTTC. Its translation: CSTRGTEQFF.

The chain recombines TRBV28 with TRBJ1-1; unclear D gene. The germline gives CDR1 MDHEN, CDR2 SYDVKM. V lost 6 bases to trimming and J lost 6 bases, with 5 bases between them. The CDR3 length is 10 residues. CDR3 DNA sequence: TGTGCCAGCAGCGGACCTGAAGCTTTCTTT. Amino acid sequence: CASSGPEAFF.

This clonotype was recorded at least ten times. The chain couples TRBV7-8 to TRBJ1-5; D gene unclear. The CDR3 sequence is 13 residues long. The germline gives CDR1 SGHVS, CDR2 FQNEAQ. Between the trimmed V and J ends, which lost 5 bases and 7 bases, there was a span of 12 bases. In nucleotides, the CDR3 is TGTGCCAGCAGCAGTTCCACGGGCCAGCCCCAGCATTTT. This gives the protein CASSSSTGQPQHF.

The table lists this clonotype with a few counts. The rearrangement uses TRBV28 and TRBJ1-1; tentatively, D is TRBD1 (5 bases). Trimming left V 7 bases short and J 10 bases short, with 19 bases between. The germline V gene has CDR1 MDHEN and CDR2 SYDVKM. CDR3 length equals 13 residues. The CDR3 DNA follows: TGTGCCAGCAACCCCGGCGGGGGGTTGACAGCTTTCTTT. Its translation: CASNPGGGLTAFF.

This clonotype was found a few times. This chain uses TRBV28 with TRBJ2-1; D remains ambiguous. This CDR3 region has 15 residues. The germline V gene has CDR1 MDHEN and CDR2 SYDVKM. The germline V and J ends were trimmed by 2 bases and 2 bases, with 10 bases remaining between them. In DNA form, the CDR3 reads TGTGCCAGCAGTTTACCCCCTGGGACCTACAATGAGCAGTTCTTC. Translated, it gives CASSLPPGTYNEQFF.

This clonotype showed up just a few times. This chain connects TRBV23-1 to TRBJ2-6; D may be TRBD1 (6 bases). TRBV23-1 is given ORF status, its function remaining uncertain. Trimming left V 6 bases short and J 1 base short, with 13 bases between. The length of the CDR3 is 16 residues. The CDR3 DNA follows: TGCGCCAGCAGCCCTACAGGGTTATCTGGGGCCAACGTCCTGACTTTC. Protein: CASSPTGLSGANVLTF.

The chain carries TRBV28 and TRBJ2-2; 15 bases agree with TRBD2. V was clipped by 5 bases and J by 6 bases; unmatched bases: 4. CDR3 length: 16 residues. Germline-derived CDR1 and CDR2 are MDHEN and SYDVKM. CDR3 nucleotide sequence: TGTGCCAGCAGTCTCGGACTAGCGGGAGGGCCCGGGGAGCTGTTTTTT. Translated: CASSLGLAGGPGELFF.

The chain recombines TRBV2 with TRBJ2-7; D call uncertain. Germline V gene lookup returns CDR1 SNHLY and CDR2 FYNNEI. CDR3 size: 13 residues. V was pared by 3 bases and J by 7 bases, with 13 bases between. The CDR3 region is CASSEAFQQEQYF. The DNA of the CDR3 is TGTGCCAGCAGTGAGGCCTTCCAACAGGAGCAGTACTTC.

The chain recombines TRBV13 with TRBJ2-5; 12 positions match TRBD2. Losses at the gene ends were 5 bases for V and 5 bases for J; bases not matched to a gene: 6. Germline-derived CDR1 and CDR2 are PRHDT and FYEKMQ (reference sequence). There are 15 residues in the CDR3. The CDR3 reads CASSAPGLAGETQYF. In nucleotides, the CDR3 is TGTGCCAGCAGCGCTCCGGGACTAGCGGGTGAGACCCAGTACTTC.

V and J are TRBV2 and TRBJ2-5; 10 bases agree with TRBD2. The CDR3 contains 12 residues. V trimming: 8 bases; J trimming: 5 bases; junction bases outside the gene matches: 2. CDR1 is SNHLY and CDR2 is FYNNEI in the germline V gene. The CDR3 sequence: CASLAGDETQYF. Here the CDR3 DNA reads TGTGCCAGCCTAGCGGGGGATGAGACCCAGTACTTC.

The chain links TRBV19 to TRBJ2-7; 9 bases fit TRBD2. In germline, CDR1 is LNHDA, CDR2 SQIVND (reference sequence). The CDR3 has 15 amino acids. V shed 3 bases and J 0 bases; nucleotides not matched to a gene: 3. The CDR3 DNA follows: TGTGCCAGTAGTATGGCTAGCGGGGCCTCCTACGAGCAGTACTTC. Protein sequence: CASSMASGASYEQYF.

This clonotype was observed many times. The chain joins TRBV12-3 or TRBV12-4 to TRBJ2-7; 7 bases are a match to TRBD1. V dropped 4 bases and J dropped 6; count of bases not matched to a gene: 12. The CDR3 spans 15 residues. As DNA, the CDR3 is TGTGCCAGCAGTTGGGGAACAGGGGAAATCGGCGAGCAGTACTTC. Encoded protein: CASSWGTGEIGEQYF.

The sample holds many counts of this clonotype. This rearrangement joins TRBV20-1 to TRBJ2-5; tentative D call: TRBD1 (6 bases). The CDR3 extends over 16 amino acids. V was cut by 0 bases and J by 0 bases, with 14 bases left in between. Germline CDR1 DFQATT, CDR2 SNEGSKA (reference sequence). The CDR3 nucleotides are TGCAGTGCTAGAGATGTGGGCAGGGGTGACCAAGAGACCCAGTACTTC. Amino acid sequence: CSARDVGRGDQETQYF.

There are many counts of this clonotype. The J gene is TRBJ2-2, the V gene TRBV7-2; 14 nucleotides line up with TRBD2. J lost 3 bases, V lost 1 base, and 1 base had no gene match. This CDR3 comprises 17 residues. CDR1 is SGHTA and CDR2 is FQGNSA in the germline V gene. DNA of the CDR3: TGTGCCAGCAGCTTAGGGGGACTAGCGGGGGACACCGGGGAGCTGTTTTTT. It codes for CASSLGGLAGDTGELFF. Using reference TRBV7-2 and TRBJ2-2 for the parts outside the CDR3, the full variable domain is GAGVSQSPSNKVTEKGKDVELRCDPISGHTALYWYRQSLGQGLEFLIYFQGNSAPDKSGLPSDRFSAERTGGSVSTLTIQRTQQEDSAVYLCASSLGGLAGDTGELFFGEGSRLTVL.